Listed below are T cell receptor beta chains from one sample, sequenced in a study of shared clonotypes between healthy human individuals. Method: immunoSEQ multiplex PCR; TCRdb's copy keeps in-frame clones and lacks some. This sample has around 2.5 million clones, with approximately 93% found just once. Sequences were obtained from naive CD4+ T cells from PBMCs. Receptors were obtained from a man between 18 and 29 years old in good health. Some clones in this sample may be carry-over from other donors' samples. CDR3s include the opening cysteine and the closing phenylalanine or tryptophan.

v_call,j_call,cdr3_aa
TRBV6-6,TRBJ1-4,CASRSPRLNEKLFF
TRBV7-2,TRBJ2-5,CASSLAGGRETQYF
TRBV6-6,TRBJ2-7,CASSYETYEQYF
TRBV6-5,.,CASRRQGRYEQYF
TRBV6-5,TRBJ2-7,CASSYSGTGPYEQYF
TRBV19,TRBJ1-2,CASSPLGPLPNYGYTF
TRBV7-2,TRBJ1-1,CASSLVRTVNTEAFF
TRBV29-1,TRBJ1-5,CSVGGGSQPQHF
TRBV6-5,TRBJ2-7,CASSYSSTITYEQYF
TRBV30,TRBJ2-7,CAWNFQGTYEQYF
TRBV6-5,TRBJ2-7,CASAYFPGLANEQYF
TRBV7-9,TRBJ2-2,CASSFGGLSGELFF
TRBV28,TRBJ1-6,CASSLGGYSPLHF
TRBV27,TRBJ2-7,CASSLKIGLPYEQYF
TRBV11-2,TRBJ2-7,CASSSSYEQYF
TRBV20-1,TRBJ1-2,CSAFYYGYTF
TRBV7-9,TRBJ1-1,CASSLAGARNTEAFF
TRBV9,TRBJ2-2,CASSVTASPNTGELFF
TRBV7-8,TRBJ1-1,CASSLEGQMTNTEAFF
TRBV5-1,TRBJ1-5,CASSPGTGEQPQHF
TRBV6-4,TRBJ1-2,CASNRGPGYGYTF
TRBV18,TRBJ1-1,CASSPWDTNTEAFF
TRBV5-1,TRBJ1-3,CASSFGTGGNTIYF
TRBV6-1,TRBJ1-2,CASSDYGYTF
TRBV7-9,TRBJ2-1,CASSTRDRVTNEQFF
TRBV4-1,TRBJ2-7,CASSHEYTGKSSYEQYF